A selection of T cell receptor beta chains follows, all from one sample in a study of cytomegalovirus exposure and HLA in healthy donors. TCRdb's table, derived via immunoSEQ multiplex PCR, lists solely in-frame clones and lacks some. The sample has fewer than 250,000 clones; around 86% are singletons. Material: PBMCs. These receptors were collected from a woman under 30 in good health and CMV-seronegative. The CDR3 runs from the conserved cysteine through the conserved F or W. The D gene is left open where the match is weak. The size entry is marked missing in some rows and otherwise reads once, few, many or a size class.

DNA: TGTGCCAGCAGCCAAGGGACAGGCCTATACGAGCAGTACTTC
CDR3: CASSQGTGLYEQYF
size: .
D: TRBD1
V: TRBV7-2
J: TRBJ2-7

DNA: TGTGCAAGTCGCTTAGCGCTTTGGACAGAAACCTACGAGCAGTACTTC
CDR3: CASRLALWTETYEQYF
size: .
D: .
V: TRBV12-2
J: TRBJ2-7

DNA: TGTGCCAGCAGCTTGGACCTCTTACAGGGCCGCTACGAGCAGTACTTC
CDR3: CASSLDLLQGRYEQYF
size: once
D: .
V: TRBV5-4
J: TRBJ2-7

DNA: TGTGCCAGCAGCCAAGAGGCAGGGGACACCGGGGAGCTGTTTTTT
CDR3: CASSQEAGDTGELFF
size: .
D: .
V: TRBV4-2
J: TRBJ2-2

DNA: TGTGCCAGCTCACTGAACAGGACACCGAACACTGAAGCTTTCTTT
CDR3: CASSLNRTPNTEAFF
size: .
D: .
V: TRBV18
J: TRBJ1-1

DNA: TGTGCCCTACCCTCCCGGGAGAACGGGGTTGATACGCAGTATTTT
CDR3: CALPSRENGVDTQYF
size: once
D: .
V: TRBV27
J: TRBJ2-3

DNA: TGTGCCAGCAGCGCGGGACAGACCTACGAGCAGTACTTC
CDR3: CASSAGQTYEQYF
size: few
D: TRBD1
V: TRBV9
J: TRBJ2-7

DNA: TGCGCCAGCAGCTTGGCCCCCACTAGCGGCCAAGAGACCCAGTACTTC
CDR3: CASSLAPTSGQETQYF
size: .
D: TRBD2
V: TRBV5-1
J: TRBJ2-5

DNA: TGTGCCAGCAGCGTAGCCGGGACACTCTCCGGAAAACTGTTTTTT
CDR3: CASSVAGTLSGKLFF
size: .
D: .
V: TRBV9
J: TRBJ1-4

DNA: TGTGCCAGCAGCGTACGGGGGGGAACCTACAATGAGCAGTTCTTC
CDR3: CASSVRGGTYNEQFF
size: .
D: TRBD2
V: TRBV9
J: TRBJ2-1

DNA: TGTGCCTGGACAAGGGACAGGGGACCCAATGAGCAGTTCTTC
CDR3: CAWTRDRGPNEQFF
size: .
D: TRBD1
V: TRBV30
J: TRBJ2-1

DNA: TGTGCCAGCACTCAATTAGGACACGACTATGGCTACACCTTC
CDR3: CASTQLGHDYGYTF
size: .
D: .
V: TRBV2
J: TRBJ1-2

DNA: TGTGCCAGCAACTACAGGGGTACGCAGTATTTT
CDR3: CASNYRGTQYF
size: .
D: TRBD1
V: TRBV2
J: TRBJ2-3

DNA: TGTGCCAGCAGCGCCGTACCCTCAGGGGGCGGTTGGTATGGCTACACCTTC
CDR3: CASSAVPSGGGWYGYTF
size: .
D: TRBD1
V: TRBV9
J: TRBJ1-2

DNA: TGTGCCAGCAGCTCGACCACAGGTTTCGATTCACCCCTCCACTTT
CDR3: CASSSTTGFDSPLHF
size: .
D: .
V: TRBV5-4
J: TRBJ1-6

DNA: TGTGCCAGCAGCGTAGACGCGATTCCTCGGTTCTTC
CDR3: CASSVDAIPRFF
size: .
D: .
V: TRBV9
J: TRBJ2-1

DNA: TGCAGCGTTGGGGGAGGACAGGCTACCAACACTGAAGCTTTCTTT
CDR3: CSVGGGQATNTEAFF
size: .
D: TRBD1
V: TRBV29-1
J: TRBJ1-1

DNA: TGTGCCAGCACAAAGTCCCCTGCGCTGGAGAATGAGCAGTTCTTC
CDR3: CASTKSPALENEQFF
size: few
D: .
V: TRBV7-6
J: TRBJ2-1

DNA: TGTGCCAGCAGCCCCGACTATTACGAGCAGTACTTC
CDR3: CASSPDYYEQYF
size: .
D: .
V: TRBV7-9
J: TRBJ2-7

DNA: TGTGCCAGCAACTCCCGGACAGAGAGCTCCTACGAGCAGTACTTC
CDR3: CASNSRTESSYEQYF
size: .
D: .
V: TRBV6-5
J: TRBJ2-7

DNA: TGTGCCAGCAGCACACCGGGACAGGGGAGCGGGAGTGGGTACAATGAGCAGTTCTTC
CDR3: CASSTPGQGSGSGYNEQFF
size: .
D: .
V: TRBV21-1
J: TRBJ2-1

DNA: TGCAGCGTTAAGCGGGAGTACGACAATGAGCAGTTCTTC
CDR3: CSVKREYDNEQFF
size: once
D: TRBD2
V: TRBV29-1
J: TRBJ2-1

DNA: TGTGCCAGCAGTTTTACAGGGGGCAATGAGCAGTTCTTC
CDR3: CASSFTGGNEQFF
size: once
D: TRBD1
V: TRBV6-5
J: TRBJ2-1

DNA: TGTGCCAGCAGCGTAGTGGGTAGCGGTTCCTACAATGAGCAGTTCTTC
CDR3: CASSVVGSGSYNEQFF
size: .
D: .
V: TRBV9
J: TRBJ2-1

DNA: TGTGCCAGCAGCCCCCGGGGTGGGACAGGGAACGAGCAGTACTTC
CDR3: CASSPRGGTGNEQYF
size: .
D: TRBD1
V: TRBV11-2
J: TRBJ2-7

DNA: TGTGCCAGCAGCTACACAGGGGGCCAAGAGACCCAGTACTTC
CDR3: CASSYTGGQETQYF
size: .
D: TRBD1
V: TRBV7-9
J: TRBJ2-5

DNA: TGCGCCAGCAGCCCGACAGGGAGTGGCACCGGGGAGCTGTTTTTT
CDR3: CASSPTGSGTGELFF
size: .
D: TRBD1
V: TRBV5-1
J: TRBJ2-2

DNA: TGTGCCAGCAGCTTCCGGGACAGGGCTAATTCACCCCTCCACTTT
CDR3: CASSFRDRANSPLHF
size: .
D: TRBD1
V: TRBV7-2
J: TRBJ1-6

DNA: TGCGCCAGCGCCGGCGCCAGGGGGGCCAACTACGAGCAGTACTTC
CDR3: CASAGARGANYEQYF
size: .
D: .
V: TRBV5-1
J: TRBJ2-7

DNA: TGTGCCAGTCGTCTCGATGTGGGGGCCGACACTGAAGCTTTCTTT
CDR3: CASRLDVGADTEAFF
size: .
D: .
V: TRBV6-4
J: TRBJ1-1

DNA: TGTGCCTGGAAAGGGGTGGGCAACACCATATATTTT
CDR3: CAWKGVGNTIYF
size: .
D: .
V: TRBV30
J: TRBJ1-3

DNA: TGTGCCAGCAGTGTGGACAGGCCCGTCGGGGAGCAGTTCTTC
CDR3: CASSVDRPVGEQFF
size: .
D: TRBD1
V: TRBV2
J: TRBJ2-1

DNA: TGTGCCAGCAGCGTCTACAGGGGGTTCCACAATGAGCAGTTCTTC
CDR3: CASSVYRGFHNEQFF
size: few
D: TRBD1
V: TRBV5-5
J: TRBJ2-1

DNA: TGTGCCAGCAGCCACATGGGGTCCGGGACTAGCGGGGGAAACCCCACCTACGAGCAGTACTTC
CDR3: CASSHMGSGTSGGNPTYEQYF
size: .
D: TRBD2
V: TRBV14
J: TRBJ2-7

DNA: TGTGCCAGCACCCGAAGTAGAGGCGGAACCTACGAGCAGTACTTC
CDR3: CASTRSRGGTYEQYF
size: .
D: .
V: TRBV5-6
J: TRBJ2-7

DNA: TGTGCCACCAGCAGAGAGTCGAGCGGCAATCAGCCCCAGCATTTT
CDR3: CATSRESSGNQPQHF
size: .
D: .
V: TRBV15
J: TRBJ1-5

DNA: TGTGCCAGCTCCCCCACAGGGGGGGTAATCTACGAGCAGTACTTC
CDR3: CASSPTGGVIYEQYF
size: .
D: .
V: TRBV18
J: TRBJ2-7

DNA: TGTGCCAGCAGCTATGGGACTAGCGGCCCTCCCACCTACGAGCAGTACTTC
CDR3: CASSYGTSGPPTYEQYF
size: .
D: TRBD2
V: TRBV11-2
J: TRBJ2-7

DNA: TGTGCCAGCAGTGAAGAGAGGACAGCGTTCGGAAAACTGTTTTTT
CDR3: CASSEERTAFGKLFF
size: .
D: .
V: TRBV2
J: TRBJ1-4

DNA: TGTGCCAGCAGGGTAGGAGACAGTGGAAACACCATATATTTT
CDR3: CASRVGDSGNTIYF
size: .
D: .
V: TRBV6-1
J: TRBJ1-3

DNA: TGTGCCAGCTACGCAGGGTATTTATCATTTGATGGCTACACCTTC
CDR3: CASYAGYLSFDGYTF
size: once
D: .
V: TRBV2
J: TRBJ1-2

DNA: TGTGCCTGGAGGCTAGCGGGGGTGACCGGGGAGCTGTTTTTT
CDR3: CAWRLAGVTGELFF
size: .
D: TRBD2
V: TRBV30
J: TRBJ2-2

DNA: TGTGCCTGGAGTGCGCAGGGGTTTATCGAAAAACTGTTTTTT
CDR3: CAWSAQGFIEKLFF
size: .
D: .
V: TRBV30
J: TRBJ1-4

DNA: TGCGCCAGCAGCTCCACCCCCGGGGGAGACTATGGCTACACCTTC
CDR3: CASSSTPGGDYGYTF
size: .
D: .
V: TRBV5-1
J: TRBJ1-2

DNA: TGTGCCAGCAGCTTGGTGGGACTAGCCCGTAAAGAGACCCAGTACTTC
CDR3: CASSLVGLARKETQYF
size: once
D: TRBD2
V: TRBV5-8
J: TRBJ2-5

DNA: TGTGCCAGCAGCTCACAGGGGGCATGGGGCAATCAGCCCCAGCATTTT
CDR3: CASSSQGAWGNQPQHF
size: .
D: TRBD1
V: TRBV7-9
J: TRBJ1-5

DNA: TGCGCCAGCAGTGAGTTGGGACTAGCGGACAATGAGCAGTTCTTC
CDR3: CASSELGLADNEQFF
size: .
D: TRBD2
V: TRBV10-1
J: TRBJ2-1

DNA: TGTGCCAGCAGCCGGATGAGGGACTACAATGAGCAGTTCTTC
CDR3: CASSRMRDYNEQFF
size: .
D: .
V: TRBV7-9
J: TRBJ2-1

DNA: TGTGCCAGCAGCTTAATGGCGGGGGCCCCCTCCACAGATACGCAGTATTTT
CDR3: CASSLMAGAPSTDTQYF
size: .
D: .
V: TRBV7-7
J: TRBJ2-3

DNA: TGTGCCAGCAGCGCGGACAGCGAGAACTATGGCTACACCTTC
CDR3: CASSADSENYGYTF
size: few
D: .
V: TRBV2
J: TRBJ1-2